This T cell receptor beta chain was identified in a study of OX40 agonist ivuxolimab in advanced cancers. For the study in its entirety: Ivuxolimab was a fully human IgG2 agonistic monoclonal antibody targeting the costimulatory receptor OX40 (CD134). Of the 52 patients in dose escalation, some 20 had hepatocellular carcinoma, some 15 had melanoma, 9 had renal cell carcinoma and 9 had head and neck cancer. The paper reports the monotherapy dose-escalation portion (N ≈ 50 patients) of the phase I ivuxolimab trial. In the dose-escalation cohort, approximately 80% of patients were male, and the mean age was 60 years with a range of 23 to 79. The point of sequencing TCRbeta in the periphery was to test whether ivuxolimab changed TCR sequence diversity and drove clonal T-cell expansion. Patients were allowed to have had prior anti-PD-1, anti-PD-L1 or anti-CTLA-4 therapy, and around 43% of the dose-escalation patients had been treated with checkpoint inhibitors. Partial responses occurred in three dose-escalation patients: two with cutaneous melanoma and one with hepatocellular carcinoma. Intravenous ivuxolimab was administered to patients every 2 weeks at six dose levels: 0.01, 0.1, 0.3, 1.5, 3 and 10 mg/kg.

The trial excluded patients who had a history of autoimmune disease or were on systemic immunosuppression. Peripheral blood for TCR sequencing was collected from all dose cohorts at baseline, on cycle 4 day 1, and on cycle 7 day 1. The samples were taken from a phase I, first-in-human, multicenter, open-label dose-escalation trial of ivuxolimab. Adults with locally advanced or metastatic melanoma, renal cell carcinoma, hepatocellular carcinoma or head and neck squamous cell carcinoma were enrolled in the trial. Before TCR sequencing, CD4+ T cells and CD8+ T cells from peripheral blood were sorted into separate populations. Comments on this clone: It has no known antigen specificity. Qualities for individual bases were not recorded, and no much larger clone is one base off.

To sequence the TCRbeta CDR3 region, genomic DNA was isolated from the sorted cells. The immunoSEQ Assay was used for sequencing of TCRbeta CDR3 regions. Imported from immuneACCESS, the table was reduced by TCRdb to in-frame sequences with V and J called. These copies leave out some clones; in studies compared against another copy, an unresolved V gene accounts for under half, and the cause of the remainder is not known. Within this sample are 65,000 to 85,000 clones, with around 86% of them counted one time only. Of the sample, roughly 4% is held by the ten largest clones. Points the paper makes about the study in general: Low levels of normalized T-cell clonal expansion were also seen in some nonresponding patients. At doses of 0.1 to 3.0 mg/kg, clonal expansion of both CD4+ and CD8+ blood T cells was observed from baseline to week 6. In the 0.1-3.0 mg/kg groups, partial responders were among the patients with the lowest normalized peripheral clonal expansion, particularly in CD8+ T cells. Which antigens the clonally expanded peripheral T cells were specific for was not determined. After ivuxolimab, expanded clones were on average more numerous among CD8+ T cells than among CD4+ T cells.

The sequence was obtained from an adult with an advanced solid tumor such as melanoma, head and neck, liver or kidney cancer. The sample was CD4+ or CD8+ T cells sorted from blood, taken in a trial of the OX40 agonist ivuxolimab.

The CDR3 protein is CASSLGLNEQFF. The DNA reads TGCGCCAGCAGCTTGGGGCTCAATGAGCAGTTCTTC. The sequence links TRBV5-1 to TRBJ2-1; the D gene assignment is ambiguous. V is pared back by 0 bases and J by 6 bases, with 4 bases lying between the germline termini. CDR1 and CDR2 (SGHRS, YFSETQ) derive from the germline V gene. The CDR3 sequence holds 12 residues, the cysteine and phenylalanine included. Of the read, only the CDR3 DNA is kept; its 36 bases are in frame from base 1.